Described below is a single T cell receptor (beta chain) sequence and its context. The ends lost 0 bases at V and 6 bases at J; junction bases unmatched: 9. Germline-derived CDR1 and CDR2 are SGHRS and YFSETQ. The length of the CDR3 is 16 residues. Specified time point: baseline pretreatment blood. Treatment reported: 15 Gy SBRT to primary tumor, nephrectomy 4 weeks later. Clear cell pathology was present in this patient's renal cell carcinoma. This sample is drawn from a study of radiation and T cells in renal cell carcinoma. Assay used: immunoSEQ multiplex PCR; TCRdb lists only in-frame clones, some missing. Of 85,000 to 100,000 clones listed, 65% to 90% are singletons.

Sequences were derived from blood, sampled from a patient whose treatment included radiotherapy and nephrectomy. The chain couples TRBV5-1 to TRBJ2-7; 10 bases are a match to TRBD2. The TCR originated in a man over 45 with renal cell carcinoma. CDR3 in DNA: TGCGCCAGCAGCTTGGGAGGAGGCCTAGCGGGAGTCGAGCAGTACTTC. This encodes CASSLGGGLAGVEQYF.